These 8 T cell receptor beta chains were all obtained from the same sample, sequenced in a study of T-cell memory formation after mild COVID-19. In TCRdb, the 5' RACE reads were re-called with MiXCR into one record per CDR3 protein. The data show 300,000 to 350,000 distinct CDR3 sequences, over 11% seen once. Input material: PBMCs or a T cell subset sorted from them (not recorded which). Receptor source: a man younger than 35 who had mild COVID-19 (a few samples of this study predate the infection). Cell type and time point are not known.

CDR3 DNA: TGTGCCAGCACCTCCGGGACACAAGAGACCCAGTACTTC. Amino acid sequence: CASTSGTQETQYF. The chain has TRBV12-3 or TRBV12-4 and TRBJ2-5; a weak D match, TRBD1 (6 bases). The CDR3 is 13 residues long. V dropped 7 bases and J dropped 2 bases, with 11 bases sitting between them.

The chain couples TRBV7-9 to TRBJ1-5, with 7 bases matching TRBD1. The germline CDR1 and CDR2 sequences are SEHNR and FQNEAQ (reference sequence). This CDR3 comprises 15 residues. V was clipped by 5 bases and J by 0 bases; unmatched bases: 4. CDR3 protein: CASSRTGVSNQPQHF. The CDR3 DNA follows: TGTGCCAGCAGCCGAACAGGGGTTAGCAATCAGCCCCAGCATTTT.

The V and J genes are TRBV12-3 or TRBV12-4 and TRBJ1-5; maybe TRBD1 (6 bases). The length of the CDR3 is 15 residues. Trimming stripped 5 bases from V and 2 bases from J, with 13 bases between. The DNA of the CDR3 is TGTGCCAGCAGTGATCAGGGGAGGGGCAATCAGCCCCAGCATTTT. This codes for CASSDQGRGNQPQHF.

This clonotype occurred many times. This sequence joins TRBV5-6 and TRBJ2-7; D is tentatively TRBD1 or TRBD2 (5 bases each). V was pared by 3 bases and J by 3 bases, with 13 bases between. Germline assignment: CDR1 SGHDT and CDR2 YYEEEE. There are 14 residues in the CDR3. CDR3 residues: CASSSSGTDYEQYV. The DNA for the CDR3 is TGTGCCAGCAGCTCTTCCGGGACCGACTACGAGCAGTACGTC.

This clonotype appeared many times. The genes are TRBV20-1 and TRBJ1-2, with D maybe TRBD1 (6 bases). Germline V gene data show CDR1 as DFQATT and CDR2 as SNEGSKA (reference sequence). This CDR3 spans 14 amino acids. V was pared by 6 bases and J by 0 bases, with 14 bases between. The CDR3 spells CSAAQGTANYGYTF. CDR3 bases: TGCAGTGCCGCACAGGGAACGGCTAACTATGGCTACACCTTC.

There are a few counts of this clonotype. The chain is built from TRBV6-5 and TRBJ2-5; D remains ambiguous. Germline CDR1 MNHEY, CDR2 SVGAGI. The V and J ends lost 5 bases and 4 bases respectively, with 11 bases between them. The CDR3 is made up of 13 amino acids. Here the CDR3 DNA reads TGTGCCAGCAGTCATCCAGGAACAGAGACCCAGTACTTC. It is translated as CASSHPGTETQYF.

This clonotype showed up just a few times. The chain links TRBV18 to TRBJ2-7; unclear D gene. The V gene lost 3 bases and the J gene lost 1 base, with 10 bases spanning the gap. Looked up from germline, CDR1 is KGHSH and CDR2 is LQKENI. This CDR3 contains 14 residues. Here the CDR3 reads CASSPASASYEQYF. Written as DNA, the CDR3 is TGTGCCAGCTCACCGGCCTCAGCTTCCTACGAGCAGTACTTC.

This clonotype was detected only a few times. V gene TRBV4-3 combines with J gene TRBJ1-4; 8 nucleotides match TRBD1. Germline V lookup: CDR1 LGHNA, CDR2 YSLEER. V dropped 1 base and J dropped 3; count of bases not matched to a gene: 4. This CDR3 contains 16 residues. The DNA of the CDR3 is TGCGCCAGCAGCCAAGCAGGGGGCTCGGCTAATGAAAAACTGTTTTTT. This sequence encodes CASSQAGGSANEKLFF.